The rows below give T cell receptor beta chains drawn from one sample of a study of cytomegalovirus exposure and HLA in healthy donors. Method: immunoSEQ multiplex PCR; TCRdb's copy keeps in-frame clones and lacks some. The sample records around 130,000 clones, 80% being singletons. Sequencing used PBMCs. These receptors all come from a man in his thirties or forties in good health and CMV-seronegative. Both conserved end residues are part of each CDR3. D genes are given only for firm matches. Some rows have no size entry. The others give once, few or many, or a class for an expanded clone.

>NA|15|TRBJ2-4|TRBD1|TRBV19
CASSSGQVAKNIQYF
TGTGCCAGTAGTAGCGGACAGGTGGCCAAAAACATTCAGTACTTC
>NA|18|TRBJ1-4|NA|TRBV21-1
CASSKWDRGPLTNEKLFF
TGTGCCAGCAGCAAATGGGACAGGGGGCCACTAACTAATGAAAAACTGTTTTTT
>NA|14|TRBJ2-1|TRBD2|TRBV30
CAWGTSGTFNEQFF
TGTGCCTGGGGGACTAGCGGGACCTTCAATGAGCAGTTCTTC
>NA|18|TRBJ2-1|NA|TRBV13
CASSPTLGDLAGNNEQFF
TGTGCCAGCAGCCCGACTTTGGGTGATTTGGCGGGTAACAATGAGCAGTTCTTC
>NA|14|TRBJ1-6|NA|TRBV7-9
CASSFQQESSPLHF
TGTGCCAGCAGCTTTCAACAGGAGTCTTCACCCCTCCACTTT
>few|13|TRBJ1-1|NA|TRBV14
CASSQVQRTEAFF
TGTGCCAGCAGCCAAGTTCAGCGCACTGAAGCTTTCTTT
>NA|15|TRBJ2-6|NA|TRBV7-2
CASSLSVSGANVLTF
TGTGCCAGCAGCTTATCAGTGTCTGGGGCCAACGTCCTGACTTTC
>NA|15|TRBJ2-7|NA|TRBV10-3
CAIRVTKRQTYEQYF
TGTGCCATCAGGGTGACTAAGCGTCAAACCTACGAGCAGTACTTC
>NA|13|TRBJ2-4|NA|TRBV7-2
CASSPNGRNIQYF
TGTGCCAGCAGCCCCAACGGGAGAAACATTCAGTACTTC
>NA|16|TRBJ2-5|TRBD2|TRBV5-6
CASSLVVAGVGETQYF
TGTGCCAGCAGCTTGGTCGTAGCGGGAGTGGGGGAGACCCAGTACTTC
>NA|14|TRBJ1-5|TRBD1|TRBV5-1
CASSEGQGDQPQHF
TGCGCCAGCAGCGAGGGACAGGGGGATCAGCCCCAGCATTTT
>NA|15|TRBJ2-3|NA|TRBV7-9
CASSLAYQVADTQYF
TGTGCCAGCAGCTTAGCGTACCAGGTAGCAGATACGCAGTATTTT
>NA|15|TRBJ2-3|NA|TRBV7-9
CASSENLGRADTQYF
TGTGCCAGCAGCGAAAATCTTGGTCGGGCAGATACGCAGTATTTT
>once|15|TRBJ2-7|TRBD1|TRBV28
CASSRSGQGPYEQYF
TGTGCCAGCAGTCGCTCGGGACAGGGACCGTACGAGCAGTACTTC
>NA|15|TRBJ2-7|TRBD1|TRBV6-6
CASRSPGTAVYEQYF
TGTGCCAGCAGGTCCCCCGGGACAGCTGTCTACGAGCAGTACTTC
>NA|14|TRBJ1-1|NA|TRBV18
CASSQIPGNTEAFF
TGTGCCAGCTCACAGATCCCGGGGAACACTGAAGCTTTCTTT
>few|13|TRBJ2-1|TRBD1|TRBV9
CASSRRQGDEQFF
TGTGCCAGCAGCCGAAGACAGGGTGATGAGCAGTTCTTC
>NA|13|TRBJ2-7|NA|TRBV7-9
CASRPSSGYEQYF
TGTGCCAGCAGACCCTCGTCCGGCTACGAGCAGTACTTC
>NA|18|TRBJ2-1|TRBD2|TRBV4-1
CASSQDGGTSGRRNEQFF
TGCGCCAGCAGCCAAGATGGAGGGACTAGCGGGAGAAGGAATGAGCAGTTCTTC
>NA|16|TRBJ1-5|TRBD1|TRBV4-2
CASSQGTGARNQPQHF
TGTGCCAGCAGCCAGGGGACAGGGGCACGCAATCAGCCCCAGCATTTT
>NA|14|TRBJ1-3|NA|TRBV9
CASSGWGPGNTIYF
TGTGCCAGCAGCGGCTGGGGCCCTGGAAACACCATATATTTT
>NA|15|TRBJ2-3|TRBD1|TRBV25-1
CASSESGTDTDTQYF
TGTGCCAGCAGTGAATCAGGGACAGACACAGATACGCAGTATTTT
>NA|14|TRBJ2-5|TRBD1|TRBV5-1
CASSFWDSQETQYF
TGCGCCAGCAGCTTTTGGGACAGCCAAGAGACCCAGTACTTC
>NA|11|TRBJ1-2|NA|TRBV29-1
CSVEGPDGYTF
TGCAGCGTTGAAGGCCCAGATGGCTACACCTTC
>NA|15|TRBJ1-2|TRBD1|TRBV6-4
CASSDGGGSTYGYTF
TGTGCCAGCAGTGACGGAGGGGGCTCGACTTATGGCTACACCTTC